Described below is a single T cell receptor beta chain sequence and its context. Its cognate antigen is unknown. Other DNA sequences of this sample code for an identical CDR3. Germline V lookup: CDR1 SNHLY, CDR2 FYNNEI. The CDR3 consists of 14 residues. The junction had 5 bases not matched to a gene; V was cut back by 8 bases and J by 5 bases. Clones were read by immunoSEQ multiplex PCR, and TCRdb kept only the in-frame ones, dropping some. The table lists tens of thousands of clones, roughly 80% of them singletons. The entry originates in a study of OX40 agonist ivuxolimab in advanced cancers. Study-wide results and caveats: Determination of antigen specificity was not performed for the expanded peripheral T cells.

The TCR comes from an adult with an advanced solid tumor such as melanoma, head and neck, liver or kidney cancer. V and J are TRBV2 and TRBJ2-5, with 13 bases lining up with TRBD2. Sequenced material: CD4+ or CD8+ T cells sorted from blood, taken in a trial of the OX40 agonist ivuxolimab. The CDR3 DNA is TGTGCCAGCGCGGGACTAGCGGGGAGGGAGACCCAGTACTTC. Translating it yields CASAGLAGRETQYF.